The clone carrying this T cell receptor beta chain was counted a few times. Its antigen remains unknown. This entry is derived from a study of CD8 T cell repertoires and HIV-1 epitope variants. Study at large: Each of Twenty-five Gag and Nef epitope peptides stimulated a separate culture. A 10-day culture received IL-2, IL-7 and IL-15 on days 3 and 7.

The table came from immunoSEQ multiplex PCR; TCRdb's copy has only in-frame clones and leaves some out. Counted here are fewer than 7,000 clones, more than 60% occurring once; the ten biggest clones make up 35% to 50%. The CDR3 has 14 residues. Germline CDR1 reads MDHEN; CDR2 reads SYDVKM. The ends were cut back, 8 bases at V and 5 bases at J, with 19 bases in the middle. The origin of this receptor is a male donor with HIV. Sample: cultured CD8+ T cells derived from PBMCs. The V call is TRBV28, the J call TRBJ2-7; D perhaps matches TRBD1 (7 bases). CDR3 coding DNA: TGTGCCAGCGGAGGGGGCTTCATTGAGAACGAGCAGTACTTC. Translating it yields CASGGGFIENEQYF.